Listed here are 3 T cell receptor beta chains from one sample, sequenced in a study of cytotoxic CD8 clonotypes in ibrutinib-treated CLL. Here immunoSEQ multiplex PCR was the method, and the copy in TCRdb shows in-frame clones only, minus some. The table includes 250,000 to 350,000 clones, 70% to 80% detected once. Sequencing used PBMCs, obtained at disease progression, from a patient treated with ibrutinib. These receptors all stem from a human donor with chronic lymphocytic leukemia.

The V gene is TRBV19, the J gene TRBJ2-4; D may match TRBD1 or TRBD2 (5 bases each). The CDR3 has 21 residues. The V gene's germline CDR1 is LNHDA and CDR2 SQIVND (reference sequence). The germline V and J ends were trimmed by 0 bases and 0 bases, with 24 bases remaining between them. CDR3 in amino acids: CASSIDQRGRDRLGAKNIQYF. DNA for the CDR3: TGTGCCAGTAGTATAGATCAGAGGGGAAGGGATCGTTTGGGAGCCAAAAACATTCAGTACTTC.

For the CDR3, the DNA is TGCGCCAGCAGCCCCTACAGGGGGTCTAATGAAAAACTGTTTTTT. The encoded protein is CASSPYRGSNEKLFF. The V and J genes are TRBV5-1 and TRBJ1-4, with 8 bases aligning to TRBD1. The CDR3 has 15 residues. Germline CDR1 reads SGHRS; CDR2 reads YFSETQ. V was clipped by 4 bases and J by 3 bases; unmatched bases: 5.

DNA for the CDR3: TGTGCCAGCAGTCGACCGGGACAGGGCACCTACGAGCAGTACTTC. Protein: CASSRPGQGTYEQYF. V gene TRBV6-6 combines with J gene TRBJ2-7; 9 nucleotides align to TRBD1. The CDR3 contains 15 residues. The J segment lost 2 bases and the V segment lost 5 bases, leaving 7 bases of the junction unmatched. The germline gives CDR1 MNHNY, CDR2 SVGAGI (reference sequence).